A selection of T cell receptor beta chains follows, all from one sample in a study of patients and donors after allogeneic stem cell transplantation. MiXCR, run by TCRdb on the RT-PCR reads, gives a single entry per CDR3 protein. The data contain about 960,000 distinct CDR3 sequences, about a sixth of them singletons. Sequences were obtained from blood, either unsorted or a sorted T cell fraction (not recorded which). These receptors came from a human donor who was either an allogeneic HSCT recipient or a stem cell or donor lymphocyte infusion donor (not recorded which). It is not recorded whose cells these are; they may come from a transplant donor. Both conserved end residues are part of each CDR3. The order of the fields is clone size, V gene, J gene, D gene, CDR3 DNA, CDR3 protein. A D gene is named only where the DNA matches it firmly. Where a row states a size, it is once, few, many or the class of an expanded clone; other rows omit it.

-	TRBV12-3/TRBV12-4	TRBJ2-2	TRBD1	TGTGCCAGCAGCACAACCGACAGGGTGACCACCGGGGAGCTGTTTTTT	CASSTTDRVTTGELFF
few	TRBV10-3	TRBJ2-1	-	TGTGCCATCAGTGGGGAGACCCGCCCCGCGGCGAATGAGCAGTTCTTC	CAISGETRPAANEQFF
-	TRBV20-1	TRBJ1-3	-	TGCAGTGCCGCCGGAAACACCATATATTTT	CSAAGNTIYF
-	TRBV6-2/TRBV6-3	TRBJ2-7	TRBD1	TGTGCCGGCCAGAGTCCCGGGACAGCCACCTACGAGCAGTACTTC	CAGQSPGTATYEQYF
few	TRBV5-4	TRBJ2-2	TRBD2	TGTGCCAGCAGCCCCCAAAGCGGGGGGGTCACCGGGGAGCTGTTTTTT	CASSPQSGGVTGELFF
-	TRBV29-1	TRBJ1-3	-	TGCAGCGCCGTACAGGGAAACACCATATATTTT	CSAVQGNTIYF
-	TRBV29-1	TRBJ2-1	-	TGCAGCGTTGAAGCCCGGTCGAGGGGTGAGCAGTTCTTC	CSVEARSRGEQFF
few	TRBV6-2/TRBV6-3	TRBJ2-1	TRBD2	TGTGCCAGCAGTTACGAAAATCTCGGACTAGCGGGGAGGTTCTTC	CASSYENLGLAGRFF
few	TRBV3-1	TRBJ1-6	TRBD1	TGTGCCAGCAGCCCTACGACCGGGACAGGGAGGGCCCCCCTCCACTTT	CASSPTTGTGRAPLHF
few	TRBV27	TRBJ2-7	-	TGTGCCAGCAGTTGGGGGGATCGTTACGAGCAGTACTTC	CASSWGDRYEQYF
few	TRBV20-1	TRBJ2-3	TRBD2	TGCAGTGCTGTAACTAGCGGGGGCGTCACAGATACGCAGTATTTT	CSAVTSGGVTDTQYF